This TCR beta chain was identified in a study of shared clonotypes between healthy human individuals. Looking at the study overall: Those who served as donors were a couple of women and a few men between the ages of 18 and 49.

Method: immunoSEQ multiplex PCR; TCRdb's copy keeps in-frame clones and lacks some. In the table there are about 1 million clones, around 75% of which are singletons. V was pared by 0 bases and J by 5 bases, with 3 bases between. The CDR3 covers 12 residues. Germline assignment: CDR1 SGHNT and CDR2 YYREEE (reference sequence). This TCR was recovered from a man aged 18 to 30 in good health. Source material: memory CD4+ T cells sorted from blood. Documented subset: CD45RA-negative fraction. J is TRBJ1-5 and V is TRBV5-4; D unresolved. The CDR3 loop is CASSLDDQPQHF. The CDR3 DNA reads TGTGCCAGCAGCTTGGACGATCAGCCCCAGCATTTT. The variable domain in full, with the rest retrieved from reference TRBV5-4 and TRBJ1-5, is ETGVTQSPTHLIKTRGQQVTLRCSSQSGHNTVSWYQQALGQGPQFIFQYYREEENGRGNFPPRFSGLQFPNYSSELNVNALELDDSALYLCASSLDDQPQHFGDGTRLSIL.